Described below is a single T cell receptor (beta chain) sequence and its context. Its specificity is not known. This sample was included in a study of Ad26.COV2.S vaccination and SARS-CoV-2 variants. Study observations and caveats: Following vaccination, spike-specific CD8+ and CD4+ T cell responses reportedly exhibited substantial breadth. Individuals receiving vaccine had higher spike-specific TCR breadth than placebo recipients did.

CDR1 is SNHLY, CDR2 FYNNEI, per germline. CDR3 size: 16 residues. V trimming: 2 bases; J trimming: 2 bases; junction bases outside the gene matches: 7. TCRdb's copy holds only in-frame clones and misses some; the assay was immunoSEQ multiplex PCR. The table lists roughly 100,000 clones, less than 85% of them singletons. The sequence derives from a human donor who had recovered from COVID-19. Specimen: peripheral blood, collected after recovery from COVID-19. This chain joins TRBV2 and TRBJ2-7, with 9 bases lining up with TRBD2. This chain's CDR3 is CASSENPSGATYEQYF. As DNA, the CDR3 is TGTGCCAGCAGTGAAAACCCTAGCGGGGCGACCTACGAGCAGTACTTC.